The 20 T cell receptor beta chains given below trace back to one sample, sequenced in a study of blood T cell repertoires in COVID-19. Method: immunoSEQ multiplex PCR; TCRdb's copy keeps in-frame clones and lacks some. The sample records under 65,000 clones, 80% to 90% being singletons. Sequencing was performed on peripheral blood. These receptor sequences come from a man between 60 and 75 years old with COVID-19, enrolled during active disease.

The CDR3 protein is CASSLRWGGQDTQYF. CDR3 coding DNA: TGTGCCAGCAGCTTAAGGTGGGGGGGCCAAGATACGCAGTATTTT. J is TRBJ2-3 and V is TRBV7-9; the D gene is possibly TRBD2 (7 bases). The CDR3 has 15 residues. Germline V lookup: CDR1 SEHNR, CDR2 FQNEAQ (reference sequence). With 2 bases removed from V and 5 bases from J, the gap between germline ends came to 14 bases.

This clone appeared a few times. The V gene is TRBV9, the J gene TRBJ2-3, with TRBD1 identical over 10 bases. With 4 bases clipped from V and 5 bases from J, the junction kept 10 bases outside the gene matches. The CDR3 sequence is 16 residues long. In germline, CDR1 is SGDLS, CDR2 YYNGEE. The CDR3 DNA is TGTGCCAGCAGCCCCCGACAGGGGGCTTGGGTAGATACGCAGTATTTT. Its protein product is CASSPRQGAWVDTQYF.

The table lists this clone with a few counts. The CDR3 nucleotides are TGTGCCATCAGTGATCCGACAGAAATCTCCTACGAGCAGTACTTC. Residues: CAISDPTEISYEQYF. This chain uses TRBV10-3 with TRBJ2-7, with D possibly TRBD1 on 5 matching bases. This CDR3 contains 15 residues. Per germline, CDR1 ENHRY and CDR2 SYGVKD. V lost 3 bases and J 0 bases, leaving 12 bases between the germline ends.

The chain combines TRBV19 with TRBJ2-2, with TRBD1 matching over 7 bases. Germline CDR1 reads LNHDA; CDR2 reads SQIVND (reference sequence). With V trimmed by 1 base and J by 4 bases, 0 bases remained unmatched. This CDR3 region has 14 residues. The CDR3 protein is CASSIAGGTGELFF. The CDR3 DNA reads TGTGCCAGTAGTATAGCAGGGGGCACCGGGGAGCTGTTTTTT.

The chain uses TRBV19 and TRBJ1-1; D perhaps matches TRBD1 (5 bases). Trimming stripped 5 bases from V and 3 bases from J, with 13 bases between. Germline values: CDR1 LNHDA, CDR2 SQIVND (reference sequence). This CDR3 spans 14 amino acids. CDR3 region: CASSPGGGDTEAFF. CDR3 DNA sequence: TGTGCCAGTAGTCCGGGGGGTGGGGACACTGAAGCTTTCTTT. Drawing the rest from reference TRBV19 and TRBJ1-1, the complete variable domain is DGGITQSPKYLFRKEGQNVTLSCEQNLNHDAMYWYRQDPGQGLRLIYYSQIVNDFQKGDIAEGYSVSREKKESFPLTVTSAQKNPTAFYLCASSPGGGDTEAFFGQGTRLTVV.

The chain links TRBV7-2 to TRBJ2-4, with 12 positions matching TRBD1. Trimming at V came to 0 bases and at J to 1 base, leaving 7 bases not matched to a gene. The V gene's germline CDR1 is SGHTA and CDR2 FQGNSA. The length of the CDR3 is 19 residues. CDR3 region: CASSLAKGQGAFAKNIQYF. CDR3 nucleotides: TGTGCCAGCAGCTTAGCGAAGGGACAGGGGGCATTCGCCAAAAACATTCAGTACTTC.

This chain joins TRBV5-5 and TRBJ2-1, with D tentatively TRBD2 (7 bases). V was shortened by 5 bases and J by 8 bases, with 14 bases between the two germline ends. Germline V gives CDR1 SGHKS, CDR2 YYEKEE (reference sequence). The length of the CDR3 is 13 residues. CDR3 bases: TGTGCCAGCAGTGGGGGGGACACAGATGAGCAGTTCTTC. Protein product: CASSGGDTDEQFF.

This chain joins TRBV19 and TRBJ2-7, with TRBD2 as a possible D gene (6 bases). The CDR3 spans 15 residues. CDR1 and CDR2 (germline): LNHDA, SQIVND (reference sequence). Trimming left V 0 bases short and J 3 bases short, with 12 bases between. The CDR3 bases are TGTGCCAGTAGTATAGATCACGGGGGAGGCTACGAGCAGTACTTC. Translation gives CASSIDHGGGYEQYF.

In its sample, this clone was seen a few times. In DNA form, the CDR3 reads TGTGCCAGCAGCTTAGCTAGCGGGAGGGGGACAGATACGCAGTATTTT. Protein: CASSLASGRGTDTQYF. This sequence joins TRBV7-9 and TRBJ2-3, with 11 bases lining up with TRBD2. The germline gives CDR1 SEHNR, CDR2 FQNEAQ (reference sequence). The ends lost 0 bases at V and 3 bases at J; junction bases unmatched: 2. The CDR3 covers 16 residues.

This sequence joins TRBV7-9 and TRBJ1-1; the match to TRBD1 covers 8 bases. This CDR3 comprises 15 residues. Germline CDR1 SEHNR, CDR2 FQNEAQ (reference sequence). V lost 0 bases, J lost 12 bases, and 12 bases stayed unmatched. The DNA of the CDR3 is TGTGCCAGCAGCTTAGCCCAAACAGGGGGAAGTAAATCTTTCTTT. It encodes CASSLAQTGGSKSFF.

CDR3 amino acids: CASSLRGISTEAFF. The CDR3 DNA reads as TGTGCCAGCAGCTTAAGGGGTATCAGCACTGAAGCTTTCTTT. The chain recombines TRBV7-9 with TRBJ1-1, with D tentatively TRBD1 (5 bases). The CDR3 runs to 14 residues. Germline V gives CDR1 SEHNR, CDR2 FQNEAQ (reference sequence). Trimming cost V 2 bases and J 4 bases, with 11 bases left between them.

The rearrangement links TRBV6-5 to TRBJ2-5, with 7 bases fitting TRBD1. The CDR3 runs to 13 residues. J lost 3 bases, V lost 5 bases, and 3 bases had no gene match. CDR1 is MNHEY, CDR2 SVGAGI, per germline. The CDR3 sequence: CASSPTGKETQYF. The CDR3 nucleotides are TGTGCCAGCAGTCCGACAGGGAAAGAGACCCAGTACTTC.

In the case of this clone: Being one base from a much bigger clone, this may be a read error. Other DNA sequences within the sample encode an identical CDR3. The J gene is TRBJ2-3, the V gene TRBV5-5; 9 bases are a match to TRBD2. The CDR3 consists of 16 residues. Germline CDR1 is SGHKS and CDR2 is YYEKEE (reference sequence). The CDR3 loop is CPRSLGGGGRALPGYF. Written as DNA, the CDR3 is TGTCCCCGCAGCTTGGGAGGGGGCGGGAGGGCCCTCCCTGGGTATTTT. Full variable domain (missing parts from reference TRBV5-5 and TRBJ2-3): DAGVTQSPTHLIKTRGQQVTLRCSPISGHKSVSWYQQVLGQGPQFIFQYYEKEERGRGNFPDRFSARQFPNYSSELNVNALLLGDSALYLCPRSLGGGGRALPGYFGPGTRLTVL.

This chain connects TRBV5-1 to TRBJ1-5; TRBD1 matches 11 bases. CDR1 SGHRS and CDR2 YFSETQ come from the germline V gene. This CDR3 spans 15 amino acids. V lost 4 bases to trimming and J lost 7 bases; unmatched junction nucleotides: 7. The CDR3 region is CASSPGTGGGQPQHF. CDR3 DNA: TGCGCCAGCAGCCCGGGGACAGGGGGTGGACAGCCCCAGCATTTT.

The chain recombines TRBV2 with TRBJ1-5; 11 bases fit TRBD1. Germline assignment: CDR1 SNHLY and CDR2 FYNNEI. V was pared by 6 bases and J by 4 bases, with 11 bases of the junction left unmatched. The CDR3 is made up of 17 amino acids. CDR3 nucleotide sequence: TGTGCCAGCAGACACCCGGGACAGGGGGAATTGAATCAGCCCCAGCATTTT. Its protein product is CASRHPGQGELNQPQHF.

This chain joins TRBV6-1 and TRBJ1-1; possibly TRBD1 for D (5 bases). The V gene's germline CDR1 is MNHNS and CDR2 SASEGT. V lost 6 bases and J 1 base, leaving 6 bases between the germline ends. The CDR3 has 12 amino acids. For the CDR3, the DNA is TGTGCCAGCAGCCAGGGGAACACTGAAGCTTTCTTT. Protein: CASSQGNTEAFF.

This chain joins TRBV18 and TRBJ1-5; no clear D gene. The CDR3 loop spans 16 amino acids. Trimming pared 5 bases from V and 1 base from J, leaving 15 bases between. Germline-derived CDR1 and CDR2 are KGHSH and LQKENI. The CDR3 DNA reads TGTGCCAGCTCAGAAATGCAAGGAGAAAGCAATCAGCCCCAGCATTTT. Protein sequence: CASSEMQGESNQPQHF.

The chain uses TRBV15 and TRBJ2-5, with 8 nucleotides matching TRBD2. CDR3 length equals 17 residues. Trimming cost V 0 bases and J 5 bases; bases outside gene matches: 11. Germline CDR1 and CDR2: LNHNV and YYDKDF (reference sequence). CDR3 region: CATSREAGVRFSETQYF. DNA of the CDR3: TGTGCCACCAGCAGAGAAGCGGGGGTTCGTTTTAGTGAGACCCAGTACTTC.

The chain has TRBV7-2 and TRBJ1-2, with D maybe TRBD1 (5 bases). Germline CDR1 SGHTA, CDR2 FQGNSA. This CDR3 region has 15 residues. Trimming cost V 4 bases and J 1 base, with 13 bases left between them. CDR3 sequence: CASSSPYQGNYGYTF. Here the CDR3 DNA reads TGTGCCAGCAGCTCACCCTATCAGGGTAACTATGGCTACACCTTC.

The rearrangement joins TRBV6-5 to TRBJ1-1; D uncertain. The CDR3 contains 13 residues. Trimming pared 7 bases from V and 5 bases from J, leaving 14 bases between. Germline V lookup: CDR1 MNHEY, CDR2 SVGAGI. CDR3 residues: CASTDTPSTEAFF. The CDR3 DNA is TGTGCCAGCACCGACACCCCCTCTACTGAAGCTTTCTTT.